Listed below are T cell receptor beta chains from one sample, sequenced in a study of T cells in tuberculosis. TCRdb's copy holds only in-frame clones and misses some; the assay was immunoSEQ multiplex PCR. The sample comprises about 35,000 clones, about 92% of which are singletons, and 6.5% to 8.5% rests with the top ten. The sample in question was PBMCs, obtained at tuberculosis diagnosis. These receptors all stem from an adult with tuberculosis. Some clones in this sample may be carry-over from other donors' samples. The CDR3 runs from the conserved cysteine through the conserved F or W. A D gene is named only where the DNA matches it firmly. Expanded clones are given a class, and other clones once, few, many or no size at all.

TRBJ1-3 TRBD1 TRBV5-1 - 16 TGCGCCAGCCGCGACAGGGCCCCCACGTCAGGAAACACCATATATTTT CASRDRAPTSGNTIYF
TRBJ2-2 - TRBV4-1 - 15 TGCGCCAGCAGCCAATTTACAGCCTCCACCGGGGAGCTGTTTTTT CASSQFTASTGELFF
TRBJ1-2 TRBD1 TRBV6-5 - 15 TGTGCCAGCAGTTCGACAGGGGTGAGGTTGGAAGGCTACACCTTC CASSSTGVRLEGYTF
TRBJ1-6 - TRBV11-1 - 14 TGTGCCAGCAGCCGGACAGTGGATAATTCACCCCTCCACTTT CASSRTVDNSPLHF
TRBJ2-1 TRBD2 TRBV7-9 - 17 TGTGCCAGCAGCCCCCCTCCGGGACTAGTAAACTACAATGAGCAGTTCTTC CASSPPPGLVNYNEQFF
TRBJ2-1 - TRBV6-5 - 14 TGTGCCAGCAGTTACTCGTTCCATTACAATGAGCAGTTCTTC CASSYSFHYNEQFF
TRBJ2-2 - TRBV30 - 13 TGTGCCTGGAATTCCGGGAGAACCGGGGAGCTGTTTTTT CAWNSGRTGELFF
TRBJ2-7 TRBD2 TRBV18 - 14 TGTGCCAGCTCAACCGGCGGGACTAGCTACGAGCAGTACTTC CASSTGGTSYEQYF
TRBJ2-3 - TRBV2 - 15 TGTGCCAGCCCTCATCGGGGGGCTAGCACAGATACGCAGTATTTT CASPHRGASTDTQYF
TRBJ1-3 - TRBV6-5 - 14 TGTGCCAGCAGTCACAGGGTCTCTGGAAACACCATATATTTT CASSHRVSGNTIYF
TRBJ2-2 - TRBV19 - 14 TGTGCCAGTATACACCAGTCGAACACCGGGGAGCTGTTTTTT CASIHQSNTGELFF
TRBJ2-7 TRBD2 TRBV2 - 14 TGTGCCAGCAGGGAGGGGACTAACTCCTACGAGCAGTACTTC CASREGTNSYEQYF
TRBJ1-1 - TRBV7-9 - 14 TGTGCCAGCAGCCTAAGCGAGATGAACACTGAAGCTTTCTTT CASSLSEMNTEAFF
TRBJ1-4 TRBD1 TRBV5-1 - 14 TGCGCCAGCAGCTTGGGGGACAGAAATGAAAAACTGTTTTTT CASSLGDRNEKLFF
TRBJ2-7 TRBD2 TRBV5-4 - 15 TGTGCCAGCAGCTTGGTTAGCGGGGGGGACTACGAGCAGTACTTC CASSLVSGGDYEQYF
TRBJ2-5 TRBD1 TRBV19 - 16 TGTGCCAGTACGGCCGGAGACAGGGTCAGCCAAGAGACCCAGTACTTC CASTAGDRVSQETQYF
TRBJ2-2 - TRBV6-5 - 13 TGTGCCAGCAGTCTCGGTTTTGCCGGGGAGCTGTTTTTT CASSLGFAGELFF
TRBJ1-1 - TRBV18 - 15 TGTGCCAGCTCACCGCGGGCCCTACGGGACACTGAAGCTTTCTTT CASSPRALRDTEAFF
TRBJ2-7 TRBD1 TRBV7-7 - 14 TGTGCCAGCAGCCCCGACAGGGGGACATACGAGCAGTACTTC CASSPDRGTYEQYF
TRBJ2-1 TRBD2 TRBV5-1 - 16 TGCGCCAGCAGCTCCTCCCCTCGGGGGGAGGGCAATGAGCAGTTCTTC CASSSSPRGEGNEQFF
TRBJ2-1 - TRBV9 - 15 TGTGCCAGCAGCGTAGCTGCGGGTGGGTACAATGAGCAGTTCTTC CASSVAAGGYNEQFF
TRBJ2-7 TRBD2 TRBV15 - 17 TGTGCCACCAGCAGAGAGGCAGGGAGGGTAACGACCTACGAGCAGTACTTC CATSREAGRVTTYEQYF
TRBJ1-4 TRBD1 TRBV4-1 - 16 TGCGCCAGCAGCCAAGGGGGACAGGGTTTGAAAGAAAAACTGTTTTTT CASSQGGQGLKEKLFF
TRBJ2-2 - TRBV6-1 - 14 TGTGCCATCTCCGGACAAGGCTTGACCGGGGAGCTGTTTTTT CAISGQGLTGELFF
TRBJ1-1 TRBD1 TRBV11-3 - 13 TGTGCCAGCAGCCGACAGGGAGACACTGAAGCTTTCTTT CASSRQGDTEAFF
TRBJ2-2 - TRBV7-9 - 16 TGTGCCAGCAGCCCACGCGTACAGGGTACGACCGGGGAGCTGTTTTTT CASSPRVQGTTGELFF
TRBJ2-1 TRBD1 TRBV2 few 15 TGTGCCAGCAGACGGCCGGGACAGTCCTACAATGAGCAGTTCTTC CASRRPGQSYNEQFF
TRBJ2-7 - TRBV5-6 once 14 TGTGCCAGCAGCCCCTCCATCCTCTATTACGAGCAGTACTTC CASSPSILYYEQYF
TRBJ1-2 TRBD1 TRBV7-2 - 13 TGTGCCAGCAGCTTAGAACAGGGGACCGGTTGGACCTTC CASSLEQGTGWTF
TRBJ2-1 TRBD1 TRBV5-1 - 15 TGCGCCAGCAGCCCGGGACAGGGAAGCTACAATGAGCAGTTCTTC CASSPGQGSYNEQFF
TRBJ1-6 - TRBV27 - 15 TGTGCCAGCAGTTTAGGGGCGGATTATAATTCACCCCTCCACTTT CASSLGADYNSPLHF
TRBJ2-7 TRBD2 TRBV5-1 - 16 TGCGCCAGCAGCTTGGCGGGGGGTTACAACTTCCACGAGCAGTACTTC CASSLAGGYNFHEQYF
TRBJ1-1 TRBD1 TRBV7-8 - 13 TGTGCCAGCAGCTTAAGAGGGGACAGAAAAGCTTTCTTT CASSLRGDRKAFF
TRBJ2-7 - TRBV5-1 - 14 TGCGCCAGCAGCCTCCCTTTGCAGGGCTCCGAGCAGTACTTC CASSLPLQGSEQYF
TRBJ1-5 - TRBV18 - 14 TGTGCCAGCTCACCACCGGAGGTAAATCAGCCCCAGCATTTT CASSPPEVNQPQHF
TRBJ1-6 - TRBV2 few 15 TGTGCCAGCAGTGAAGCGCGCACCCCGGGGACACCCCTCCACTTT CASSEARTPGTPLHF
TRBJ1-4 - TRBV4-1 once 14 TGCGCCAGCAGACCCACAGGGTTGGGCGAAAAACTGTTTTTT CASRPTGLGEKLFF
TRBJ1-6 - TRBV6-5 - 14 TGTGCCAGCAGGGCCGGGACACCCTATGATCCCCTCCACTTT CASRAGTPYDPLHF
TRBJ1-1 TRBD1 TRBV18 - 18 TGTGCCAGCTCACCCTACAGAGGGAGGGACAGGGAGGACACTGAAGCTTTCTTT CASSPYRGRDREDTEAFF